This T cell receptor (beta chain) came from a study of cytomegalovirus exposure and HLA in healthy donors. PCR employed 60 Vbeta and 13 Jbeta primers. Profiling relied on immunoSEQ multiplex PCR, and the TCRdb table lists in-frame clones only, not all of them. The table has around 57,000 clones, 89% seen once. Whole-study findings and limits: According to an earlier analysis, most TCR beta V segments yielded productive rearrangements about 90% or about 30% of the time.

This CDR3 spans 15 amino acids. Per the germline V gene, CDR1 is SGHAT and CDR2 is FQDESV (reference sequence). Comment on this clone: Its specificity is unknown.

The sequencing input was PBMCs. The chain uses TRBV11-1 and TRBJ2-5; the D is unclear. The closer fit of TRBJ2-7 to the DNA end suggests the J call may be wrong. This sequence was found in a man aged 30 to 45 in good health and CMV-seropositive. CDR3 DNA: TGTGCCAGCAGCTTAGAGTTCCCAAGCTCCTACGAGCAGTACTTC. As protein: CASSLEFPSSYEQYF.